The clone carrying this T cell receptor beta chain was seen a few times. The data were obtained in a study of blood T cell repertoires in COVID-19. Sequencing was performed with immunoSEQ multiplex PCR; in TCRdb, only in-frame clones are kept and a portion is missing. This table holds some 290,000 clones, roughly 90% found once. Input material: peripheral blood. The source of this sequence is a young woman with COVID-19, enrolled during active disease.

CDR3 DNA sequence: TGTGCCAGCTCCCGCTGGGCCAGGGGTGAGCAGTTCTTC. Protein: CASSRWARGEQFF. The V and J genes are TRBV27 and TRBJ2-1; TRBD1 is a possible D gene (6 bases). The CDR3 has 13 residues. V was trimmed by 8 bases and J by 9 bases, leaving 17 bases between them. CDR1 and CDR2 (germline): MNHEY, SMNVEV (reference sequence).